Following are 26 T cell receptor beta chains from one sample sequenced in a study of CD8+ T cells in alopecia areata. Isolated RNA was reverse transcribed into cDNA used as the sequencing template. Some clones are missing from TCRdb's copy, which holds only in-frame ones; the method was immunoSEQ multiplex PCR. This sample has about 140,000 clones, with 55% to 65% found just once. Sequenced sample: CD4+ T cells sorted from blood. Receptors originate from a human donor in good health.

This sequence joins TRBV5-1 and TRBJ2-3, with D possibly matching TRBD2 (5 bases). The ends were cut back, 4 bases at V and 2 bases at J, with 11 bases in the middle. Germline V CDR1 and CDR2: SGHRS, YFSETQ. CDR3 length equals 14 residues. The CDR3 bases are TGCGCCAGCAGCCGGAGCGGCCTCACAGATACGCAGTATTTT. Protein product: CASSRSGLTDTQYF.

The V gene is TRBV27, the J gene TRBJ1-2; D unresolved. V lost 6 bases and J 9 bases, leaving 20 bases between the germline ends. CDR3 length: 14 amino acids. Germline lookup yields CDR1 MNHEY and CDR2 SMNVEV (reference sequence). CDR3 coding DNA: TGTGCCAGCAGCGGAGGACGTCTTCCGAGGAGCTACACCTTC. This codes for CASSGGRLPRSYTF.

The rearrangement joins TRBV16 to TRBJ1-1; D gene unclear. The CDR3 covers 12 residues. CDR1 KGHSY and CDR2 FQNENV come from the germline V gene. V dropped 2 bases and J dropped 8 bases, with 9 bases sitting between them. The CDR3 loop reads CASSQTGIEAFF. In DNA, the CDR3 is TGTGCCAGCAGCCAAACCGGGATAGAAGCTTTCTTT.

The chain joins TRBV29-1 to TRBJ2-3; 7 nucleotides agree with TRBD2. The V gene end was trimmed by 7 bases and the J gene end by 5 bases; junction bases not matched to a gene: 3. CDR1 is SQVTM and CDR2 is ANQGSEA in the germline V gene. CDR3 length equals 11 residues. The CDR3 DNA is TGCAGCGCGGGAGGACAAGATACGCAGTATTTT. It encodes CSAGGQDTQYF.

This CDR3 reads CALNLHRGDTEAFF. The CDR3, as DNA: TGTGCCTTGAACCTTCACAGGGGGGACACTGAAGCTTTCTTT. This chain uses TRBV30 with TRBJ1-1; 8 nucleotides line up with TRBD1. This CDR3 region has 14 residues. Unmatched junction bases numbered 10, after V lost 7 bases and J lost 3 bases. Germline lookup yields CDR1 GTSNPN and CDR2 SVGIG (reference sequence).

This clone was detected a few times. V is TRBV2 and J is TRBJ2-2; weak D call: TRBD2 (6 bases). CDR3 length: 13 residues. Germline loops: CDR1 SNHLY, CDR2 FYNNEI. V lost 7 bases to trimming and J lost 6 bases, with 12 bases between them. The CDR3 region is CASNREMAGELFF. The CDR3 DNA sequence: TGTGCCAGCAACCGGGAGATGGCCGGGGAGCTGTTTTTT.

This clone has just a few counts. The rearrangement uses TRBV29-1 and TRBJ2-7, with 10 bases fitting TRBD2. This CDR3 contains 14 residues. CDR1 is SQVTM, CDR2 ANQGSEA, per germline. The V segment lost 5 bases and the J segment 7 bases; nucleotides outside the gene matches: 11. The CDR3 DNA reads as TGCAGCGTTAGGGCTAGCGGGAGTAGAGGGGAGCAGTACTTC. Protein sequence: CSVRASGSRGEQYF.

This chain joins TRBV30 and TRBJ1-5; 10 nucleotides line up with TRBD1. This CDR3 has 15 residues. J lost 3 bases, V lost 3 bases, and 5 bases had no gene match. Germline loops: CDR1 GTSNPN, CDR2 SVGIG (reference sequence). The CDR3 loop reads CAWSDRGLHNQPQHF. In DNA, the CDR3 is TGTGCCTGGAGCGACAGGGGGCTCCACAATCAGCCCCAGCATTTT.

This clone was seen a handful of times. DNA for the CDR3: TGCAGCGTACGAGCGGGAGGTAGCGATACGCAGTATTTT. It specifies CSVRAGGSDTQYF. The chain employs TRBV29-1 and TRBJ2-3, with 9 nucleotides matching TRBD2. V lost 6 bases and J lost 6; bases outside the gene matches: 7. Per germline, CDR1 SQVTM and CDR2 ANQGSEA. The length of the CDR3 is 13 residues.

This clone was picked up a small number of times. The chain joins TRBV11-2 to TRBJ2-2; D gene unclear. In germline, CDR1 is SGHAT, CDR2 FQNNGV. Deletions cut 5 bases from V and 7 bases from J, with 5 bases between. The CDR3 has 11 residues. The CDR3 nucleotides are TGTGCCAGCAGCCACGACGGGGAGCTGTTTTTT. Translated: CASSHDGELFF.

This clone has more than one count but fewer than ten. In nucleotides, the CDR3 is TGTGCCAGCAGCTTTGAACAGTTTCATGAAAAACTGTTTTTT. Its translation: CASSFEQFHEKLFF. The chain joins TRBV7-9 to TRBJ1-4; D is undetermined. This CDR3 has 14 amino acids. V shed 3 bases and J shed 6 bases, with 11 bases lying between them. CDR1 is SEHNR and CDR2 is FQNEAQ in the germline V gene (reference sequence).

This chain links TRBV7-2 with TRBJ2-5, with D unresolved. Germline CDR1 reads SGHTA; CDR2 reads FQGNSA. CDR3 length: 13 residues. Trimming shortened V by 1 base and J by 7 bases, and 10 bases separated the two germline ends. DNA of the CDR3: TGTGCCAGCAGCTTAGTAGGCCGAGGGACCCAGTACTTC. It specifies CASSLVGRGTQYF.

The CDR3 loop is CASRTGRSTDTQYF. For the CDR3, the DNA is TGTGCCAGCAGGACGGGACGAAGCACAGATACGCAGTATTTT. The rearrangement uses TRBV7-8 and TRBJ2-3; D is possibly TRBD1 or TRBD2 (5 bases each). The CDR3 has 14 residues. The V gene lost 6 bases and the J gene lost 0 bases, with 10 bases spanning the gap. From germline, CDR1 is SGHVS and CDR2 FQNEAQ. The entire variable domain, with the rest obtained from reference TRBV7-8 and TRBJ2-3, is as follows: GAGVSQSPRYKVAKRGQDVALRCDPISGHVSLFWYQQALGQGPEFLTYFQNEAQLDKSGLPSDRFFAERPEGSVSTLKIQRTQQEDSAVYLCASRTGRSTDTQYFGPGTRLTVL.

The chain has TRBV29-1 and TRBJ2-5; 9 positions agree with TRBD1. Losses at the gene ends were 0 bases for V and 3 bases for J; bases not matched to a gene: 5. This CDR3 is built from 15 residues. The germline CDR1 and CDR2 sequences are SQVTM and ANQGSEA. The CDR3: CSVEDHRDREETQYF. In DNA, the CDR3 is TGCAGCGTTGAAGATCACCGGGACAGGGAAGAGACCCAGTACTTC.

This chain links TRBV6-5 with TRBJ2-3; no clear D gene. The CDR3 has 13 amino acids. Germline loops: CDR1 MNHEY, CDR2 SVGAGI. The V end lost 8 bases, the J end lost 10 bases, and 19 bases lay between the germline ends. The DNA of the CDR3 is TGTGCCAGCGGCCTTTTCGTGGGTGAAGCGCAGTATTTT. It specifies CASGLFVGEAQYF.

The chain carries TRBV15 and TRBJ2-5, with D perhaps TRBD2 (6 bases). In germline, CDR1 is LNHNV, CDR2 YYDKDF (reference sequence). There are 16 residues in the CDR3. Trimming left V 1 base short and J 2 bases short, with 14 bases between. CDR3 in amino acids: CATSRGKGLWQETQYF. CDR3 DNA sequence: TGTGCCACCAGCAGAGGCAAGGGACTCTGGCAAGAGACCCAGTACTTC. The full variable domain, in which reference TRBV15 and TRBJ2-5 provide the parts outside the CDR3, is DAMVIQNPRYQVTQFGKPVTLSCSQTLNHNVMYWYQQKSSQAPKLLFHYYDKDFNNEADTPDNFQSRRPNTSFCFLDIRSPGLGDTAMYLCATSRGKGLWQETQYFGPGTRLLVL.

This chain connects TRBV4-2 to TRBJ2-7; the D is unclear. The CDR3 length is 14 residues. Germline V gene data show CDR1 as LGHNA and CDR2 as YNFKEQ. Trimming cost V 0 bases and J 3 bases, with 9 bases left between them. CDR3 DNA: TGTGCCAGCAGCCAAGAGTGGTCCGACTACGAGCAGTACTTC. Translating gives CASSQEWSDYEQYF.

The chain combines TRBV28 with TRBJ2-7; D gene unclear. This CDR3 region has 13 residues. V shed 1 base and J shed 6 bases, with 10 bases lying between them. Germline CDR1 MDHEN, CDR2 SYDVKM. The CDR3 loop is CASSLLSSVEQYF. In DNA form, the CDR3 reads TGTGCCAGCAGTTTATTATCGAGCGTCGAGCAGTACTTC.

This clone was seen a handful of times. V is TRBV5-6 and J is TRBJ1-1; no clear D gene. There are 14 residues in the CDR3. Per the germline V gene, CDR1 is SGHDT and CDR2 is YYEEEE. V was pared by 4 bases and J by 0 bases, with 10 bases between. The CDR3 sequence is CASSPPTLNTEAFF. CDR3 nucleotide sequence: TGTGCCAGCAGCCCCCCGACGTTGAACACTGAAGCTTTCTTT. The whole variable domain, filled in from reference TRBV5-6 and TRBJ1-1, reads DAGVTQSPTHLIKTRGQQVTLRCSPKSGHDTVSWYQQALGQGPQFIFQYYEEEERQRGNFPDRFSGHQFPNYSSELNVNALLLGDSALYLCASSPPTLNTEAFFGQGTRLTVV.

About this clone: Other DNA sequences in this sample translate to the same CDR3. The V gene is TRBV5-1, the J gene TRBJ2-5; D is uncertain. Trimming cost V 2 bases and J 5 bases, with 4 bases left between them. The V gene's germline CDR1 is SGHRS and CDR2 YFSETQ. This CDR3 has 11 amino acids. CDR3 residues: CASSLKETQYF. In DNA form, the CDR3 reads TGCGCCAGCAGCTTAAAGGAGACCCAGTACTTC.

This clone was recorded a few times. V usage is TRBV6-5 and J usage is TRBJ2-3; 8 bases are shared with TRBD2. The germline V gene has CDR1 MNHEY and CDR2 SVGAGI. The CDR3 spans 12 residues. The V and J ends lost 7 bases and 11 bases, in that order; junction bases with no gene match: 8. CDR3 nucleotides: TGTGCCAGCAAAACCCCGGGACTAGAGCAGTATTTT. Its translation is CASKTPGLEQYF.

The V and J genes are TRBV2 and TRBJ1-2; D gene unclear. The CDR3 runs to 14 residues. Germline-derived CDR1 and CDR2 are SNHLY and FYNNEI. The germline V and J ends were trimmed by 3 bases and 4 bases, with 12 bases remaining between them. In nucleotides, the CDR3 is TGTGCCAGCAGTGACTTTAGGGCGAGCTATGGCTACACCTTC. Its translation is CASSDFRASYGYTF. Looking up the rest from reference TRBV2 and TRBJ1-2 gives the full variable domain: EPEVTQTPSHQVTQMGQEVILRCVPISNHLYFYWYRQILGQKVEFLVSFYNNEISEKSEIFDDQFSVERPDGSNFTLKIRSTKLEDSAMYFCASSDFRASYGYTFGSGTRLTVV.

This clone was seen only a few times. V usage is TRBV29-1 and J usage is TRBJ2-5, with 9 bases fitting TRBD2. From germline, CDR1 is SQVTM and CDR2 ANQGSEA. The V gene end was trimmed by 4 bases and the J gene end by 7 bases; junction bases not matched to a gene: 4. The CDR3 runs to 12 residues. The CDR3 sequence: CSVGSGSATQYF. The CDR3 DNA is TGCAGCGTTGGTAGCGGGAGCGCGACCCAGTACTTC. Using reference TRBV29-1 and TRBJ2-5 for the parts outside the CDR3, the full variable domain is SAVISQKPSRDICQRGTSLTIQCQVDSQVTMMFWYRQQPGQSLTLIATANQGSEATYESGFVIDKFPISRPNLTFSTLTVSNMSPEDSSIYLCSVGSGSATQYFGPGTRLLVL.

The chain employs TRBV11-2 and TRBJ2-7; 8 nucleotides align to TRBD1. Germline lookup yields CDR1 SGHAT and CDR2 FQNNGV. J was trimmed by 4 bases and V by 1 base; bases with no gene match: 9. CDR3 length equals 16 residues. CDR3 sequence: CASSLGPGGASYEQYF. CDR3 DNA: TGTGCCAGCAGCTTAGGTCCAGGGGGCGCATCTTACGAGCAGTACTTC.

The chain recombines TRBV29-1 with TRBJ2-7; TRBD1 or TRBD2 may be the D gene (5 bases each). The V gene lost 3 bases and the J gene lost 9 bases, with 15 bases spanning the gap. Germline V gene sequence: CDR1 SQVTM, CDR2 ANQGSEA. This CDR3 is 12 amino acids long. The CDR3 region has the DNA TGCAGCGTTGAGGAGGTGGGGCCTGTGCAGTACTTC. It encodes CSVEEVGPVQYF.

The V gene is TRBV29-1, the J gene TRBJ2-5, with D uncertain. Germline values: CDR1 SQVTM, CDR2 ANQGSEA. CDR3 length equals 10 residues. Trimming pared 6 bases from V and 4 bases from J, leaving 6 bases between. This CDR3 is CSVAVETQYF. The CDR3 DNA follows: TGCAGCGTCGCCGTAGAGACCCAGTACTTC.